Included here is one T cell receptor beta chain sequence, with context. Its recognized antigen is unknown. Per-nucleotide qualities are absent, and no much larger clonotype sits a single base away. The data are from a study of blood T cell repertoires in COVID-19 (dated by TCRdb to the early 2020s). About the investigation overall: Collaborator samples came from the United States, Italy and Spain and covered acute and convalescent phases of COVID-19. The material from the prospective study consisted of cDNA or gDNA derived from T cells, B-cell-depleted T cells, or PBMCs. The dataset comprised deeply sampled blood TCRbeta repertoires from subjects exposed to, actively infected with, or recovered from COVID-19. The repertoires were made available in a free public database intended to serve as a resource for research on the immune response to SARS-CoV-2. The samples were drawn from the first 160 participants of the ongoing ImmuneRACE study and from 1,254 subjects provided by 6 global collaborators. The sample metadata nearly always contained a de-identified subject ID, COVID-19 status, age in years and sex. Where available, HLA class I and class II types were obtained from metadata supplied by the sample provider rather than from assay-based typing.

In the prospective study, participants were about 18 to 100 years old, resided in 24 geographic areas of the United States, and were enrolled through a virtual design. In the prospective study, cohorts were assigned on the basis of participant-reported clinical history obtained from a screening survey and a study questionnaire. Recovered participants in ImmuneRACE Cohort 3 were defined by two consecutive negative NP/OP PCR tests, clearance by a healthcare professional, or resolution of symptoms. Each participant in the prospective study had whole blood, serum and a nasopharyngeal or oropharyngeal swab collected by mobile phlebotomists. Additional blood draws and questionnaires over an approximately two-month period could optionally be provided by prospective study participants. Before DNA extraction, blood samples from the prospective study were shipped at room temperature or frozen. The junction shows trimming of 7 bases on V and 3 bases on J, plus 12 bases between the germline ends. In the germline V gene, CDR1 corresponds to MDHEN and CDR2 to SYDVKM. Inclusive of the bounding cysteine and phenylalanine, the CDR3 is 14 residues long. Only the CDR3 portion is preserved as DNA: 42 bases, with reading frame beginning at the first base.

Findings and caveats that apply to the study as a whole: The quantity of clinical and demographic metadata differed by source and by participant and was supplied without curation.

TCRbeta CDR3 regions were amplified from genomic DNA by means of the immunoSEQ Assay, a bias-controlled multiplex PCR. On the authors' methods: Nucleated cell counts per sample were estimated from amplification of reference gene primers within the assay. Sequence reads were collapsed and filtered to measure the absolute abundance of every unique TCRbeta CDR3 rearrangement. For each sample, productive Simpson clonality was calculated by taking the square root of Simpson's diversity index across productive rearrangements. This immuneACCESS table, as held by TCRdb, lists in-frame sequences with V and J called but not all clones. Of the missing ones, under half trace to an unresolved V gene in checked studies; the others have no known cause. That table gives V, J and clone size, and the DNA gave D and trimming. Within this sample are roughly 150,000 clones, with 86% of them counted one time only. The top ten clonotypes cover approximately 4.5% of the sample.

The chain was built from TRBV28 and TRBJ2-2; a tentative D match to TRBD1 spans 6 bases. This sequence was found in a man over 45 who had recovered from COVID-19. Material for sequencing was PBMCs or T cells enriched from blood (not recorded which). The nucleotide sequence reads TGTGCCAGCATCACACAGGGATACACCGGGGAGCTGTTTTTT. Its protein is CASITQGYTGELFF.